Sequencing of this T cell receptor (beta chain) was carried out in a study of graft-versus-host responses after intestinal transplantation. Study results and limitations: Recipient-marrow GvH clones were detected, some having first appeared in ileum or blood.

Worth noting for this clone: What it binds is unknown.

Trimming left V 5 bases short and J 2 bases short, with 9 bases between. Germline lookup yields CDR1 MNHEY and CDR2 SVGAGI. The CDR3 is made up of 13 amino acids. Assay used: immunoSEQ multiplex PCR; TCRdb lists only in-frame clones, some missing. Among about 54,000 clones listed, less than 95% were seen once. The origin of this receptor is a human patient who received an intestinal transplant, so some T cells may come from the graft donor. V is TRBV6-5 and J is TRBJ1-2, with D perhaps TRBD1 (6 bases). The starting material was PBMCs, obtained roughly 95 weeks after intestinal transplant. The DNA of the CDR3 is TGTGCCAGCAGTCCTACAGGGAACTATGGCTACACCTTC. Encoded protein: CASSPTGNYGYTF.